Given below is one T cell receptor beta chain in context. Its specificity is unknown. One end of the junction fails to match germline, which may point to a read error. Profiling of TCR beta VDJ combinations and CDR3 sequences used genomic DNA as template. MiXCR, run by TCRdb on the reads, gives a single entry per CDR3 protein. Counted here are about 200,000 distinct CDR3 sequences, around 50% occurring once; the ten biggest clones make up 15% to 20%. This sample stems from a study of CD8+CD57+ T cells in acquired aplastic anemia. Background on the study: DNA recovered from sorted CD4+ and CD8+ cells had a mean of approximately 3.5 ug. Study results and caveats: Patients and controls were not found to differ significantly in CD8+ Simpson's diversity.

Patients chosen for sequencing had CD8+CD57+ cells that had expanded, as shown by flow cytometry. The receptor's source is a human donor with aplastic anemia. Sequences were obtained from sorted CD4+, CD8+, or CD8+CD57+ T cells (not recorded which) from PBMCs.

CDR3 coding DNA: TGTGCCAGCAGCCTCGGGCCCTATGGCTGCACCTTC. It yields the protein CASSLGPYGCTF. The chain employs TRBV12-3 or TRBV12-4 and TRBJ1-2; D ambiguous. This CDR3 region has 12 residues.